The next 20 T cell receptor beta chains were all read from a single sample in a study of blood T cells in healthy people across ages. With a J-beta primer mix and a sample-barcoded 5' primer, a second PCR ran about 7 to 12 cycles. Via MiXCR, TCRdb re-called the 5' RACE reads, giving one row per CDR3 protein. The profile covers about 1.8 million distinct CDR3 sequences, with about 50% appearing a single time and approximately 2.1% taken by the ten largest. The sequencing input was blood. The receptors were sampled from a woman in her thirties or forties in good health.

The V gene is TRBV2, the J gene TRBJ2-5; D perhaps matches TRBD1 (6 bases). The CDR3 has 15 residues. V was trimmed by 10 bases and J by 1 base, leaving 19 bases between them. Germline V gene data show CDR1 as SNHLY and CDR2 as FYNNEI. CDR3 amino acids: CATARAGVIQETQYF. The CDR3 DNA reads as TGTGCCACTGCGCGGGCAGGGGTCATCCAAGAGACCCAGTACTTC.

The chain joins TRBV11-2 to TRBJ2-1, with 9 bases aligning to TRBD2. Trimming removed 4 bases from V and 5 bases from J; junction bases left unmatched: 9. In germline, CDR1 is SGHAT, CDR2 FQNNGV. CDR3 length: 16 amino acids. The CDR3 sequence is CASSWIAGEADNEQFF. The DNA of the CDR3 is TGTGCCAGCAGCTGGATAGCGGGGGAGGCCGACAATGAGCAGTTCTTC.

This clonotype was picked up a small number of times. CDR3 residues: CAISPGLAVGEQFF. CDR3 DNA sequence: TGTGCCATCAGTCCCGGACTAGCGGTTGGGGAGCAGTTCTTC. The gene calls are TRBV10-3 and TRBJ2-1; 10 bases map to TRBD2. The length of the CDR3 is 14 residues. V was pared by 5 bases and J by 10 bases, with 8 bases of the junction left unmatched. Germline V gives CDR1 ENHRY, CDR2 SYGVKD.

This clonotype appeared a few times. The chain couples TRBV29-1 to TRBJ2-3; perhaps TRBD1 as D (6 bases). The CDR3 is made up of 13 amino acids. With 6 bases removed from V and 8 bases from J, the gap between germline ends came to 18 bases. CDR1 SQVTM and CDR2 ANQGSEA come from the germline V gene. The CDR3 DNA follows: TGCAGCGTAGACCGGGACACCGCCGTTACGCAGTATTTT. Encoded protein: CSVDRDTAVTQYF.

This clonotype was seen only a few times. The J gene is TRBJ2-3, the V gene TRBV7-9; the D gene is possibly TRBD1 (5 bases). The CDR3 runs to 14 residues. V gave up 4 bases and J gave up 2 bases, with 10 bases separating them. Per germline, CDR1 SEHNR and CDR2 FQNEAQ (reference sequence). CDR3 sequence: CASSSTVSTDTQYF. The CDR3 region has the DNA TGTGCCAGCAGCTCGACAGTTTCCACAGATACGCAGTATTTT.

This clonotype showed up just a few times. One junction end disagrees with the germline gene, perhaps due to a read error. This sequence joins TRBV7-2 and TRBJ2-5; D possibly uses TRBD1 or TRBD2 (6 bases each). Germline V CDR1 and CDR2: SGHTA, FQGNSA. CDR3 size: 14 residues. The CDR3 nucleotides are TGTGCCAGCGGCTTAGGAGGGGGGCAAGAGACCCAGTACTTC. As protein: CASGLGGGQETQYF.

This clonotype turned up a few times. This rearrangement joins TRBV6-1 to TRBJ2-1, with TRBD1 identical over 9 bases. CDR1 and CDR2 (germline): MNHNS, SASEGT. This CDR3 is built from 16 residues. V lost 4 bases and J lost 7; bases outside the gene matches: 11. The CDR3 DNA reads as TGTGCCAGCAGTGGGACACAGGGGGCGTCATGGAATGAGCAGTTCTTC. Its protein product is CASSGTQGASWNEQFF.

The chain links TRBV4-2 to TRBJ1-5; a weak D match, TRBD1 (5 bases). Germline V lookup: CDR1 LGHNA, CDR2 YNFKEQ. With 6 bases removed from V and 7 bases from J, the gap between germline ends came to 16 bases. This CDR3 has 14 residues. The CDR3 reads CASSSDISKQPQHF. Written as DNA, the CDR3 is TGTGCCAGCAGTTCGGACATATCGAAACAGCCCCAGCATTTT.

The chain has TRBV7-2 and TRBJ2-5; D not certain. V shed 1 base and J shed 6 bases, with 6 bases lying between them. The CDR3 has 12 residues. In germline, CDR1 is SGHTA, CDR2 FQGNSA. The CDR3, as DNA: TGTGCCAGCAGCTTAGGGGGAAAGACCCAGTACTTC. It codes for CASSLGGKTQYF.

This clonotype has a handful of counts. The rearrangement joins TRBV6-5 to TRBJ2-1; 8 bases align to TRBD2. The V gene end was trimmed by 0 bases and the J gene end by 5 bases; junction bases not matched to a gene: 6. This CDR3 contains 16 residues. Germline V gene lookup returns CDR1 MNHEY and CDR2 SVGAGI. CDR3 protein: CASSYSGGGNHNEQFF. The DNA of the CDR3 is TGTGCCAGCAGTTACTCCGGCGGGGGGAATCACAATGAGCAGTTCTTC.

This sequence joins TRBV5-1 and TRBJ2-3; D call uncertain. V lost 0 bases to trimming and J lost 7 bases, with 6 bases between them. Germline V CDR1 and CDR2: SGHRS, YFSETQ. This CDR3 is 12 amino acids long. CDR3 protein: CASSLVDYTQYF. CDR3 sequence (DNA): TGCGCCAGCAGCTTGGTCGATTATACGCAGTATTTT.

The CDR3 sequence: CASSQVARGNTEAFF. For the CDR3, the DNA is TGTGCCAGCAGCCAAGTCGCCAGGGGGAACACTGAAGCTTTCTTT. V is TRBV4-2 and J is TRBJ1-1; possible D gene TRBD1, 6 bases. This CDR3 region has 15 residues. Germline CDR1 is LGHNA and CDR2 is YNFKEQ. The germline V and J ends were trimmed by 1 base and 1 base, with 10 bases remaining between them.

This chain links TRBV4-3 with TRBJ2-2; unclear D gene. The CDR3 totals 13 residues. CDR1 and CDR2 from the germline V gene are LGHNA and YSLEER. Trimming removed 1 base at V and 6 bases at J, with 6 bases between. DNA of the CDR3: TGCGCCAGCAGCCAAGGCTATCCCGGGGAGCTGTTTTTT. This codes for CASSQGYPGELFF.

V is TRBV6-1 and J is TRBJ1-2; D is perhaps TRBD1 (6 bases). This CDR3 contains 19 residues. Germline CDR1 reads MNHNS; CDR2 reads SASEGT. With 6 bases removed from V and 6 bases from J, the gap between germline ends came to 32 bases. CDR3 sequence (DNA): TGTGCCAGCAGCCCTAATCCCCTTTTTTCAGGGGAGGGTTCGAATGGCTACACCTTC. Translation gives CASSPNPLFSGEGSNGYTF.

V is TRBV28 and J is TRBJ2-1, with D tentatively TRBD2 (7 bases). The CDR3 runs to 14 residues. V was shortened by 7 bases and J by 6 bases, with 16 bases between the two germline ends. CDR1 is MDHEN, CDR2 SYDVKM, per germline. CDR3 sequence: CASIRGARSNEQFF. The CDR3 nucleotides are TGTGCCAGCATTCGGGGGGCAAGGAGCAATGAGCAGTTCTTC.

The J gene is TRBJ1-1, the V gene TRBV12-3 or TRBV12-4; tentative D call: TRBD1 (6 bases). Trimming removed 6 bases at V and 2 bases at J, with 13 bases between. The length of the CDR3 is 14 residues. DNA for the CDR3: TGTGCCAGCAGAGCGACAGGCCGAAACACTGAAGCTTTCTTT. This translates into CASRATGRNTEAFF.

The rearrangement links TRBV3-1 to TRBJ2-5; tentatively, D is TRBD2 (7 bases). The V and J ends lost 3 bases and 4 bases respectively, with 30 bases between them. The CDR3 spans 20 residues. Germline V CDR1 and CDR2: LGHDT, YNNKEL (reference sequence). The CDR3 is CASSHLPGGAGEAQRETQYF. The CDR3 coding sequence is TGTGCCAGCAGCCACTTGCCTGGGGGGGCAGGGGAAGCGCAGCGAGAGACCCAGTACTTC.

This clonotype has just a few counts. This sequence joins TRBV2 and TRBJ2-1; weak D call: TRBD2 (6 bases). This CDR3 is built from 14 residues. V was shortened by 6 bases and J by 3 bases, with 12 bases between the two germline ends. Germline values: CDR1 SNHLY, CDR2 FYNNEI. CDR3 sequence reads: CASSEGLHYNEQFF. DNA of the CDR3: TGTGCCAGCAGCGAGGGACTTCACTACAATGAGCAGTTCTTC.

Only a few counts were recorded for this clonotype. CDR3 loop: CASRPPGWGTTDTQYF. CDR3 nucleotide sequence: TGTGCCAGCAGACCCCCCGGCTGGGGGACCACAGATACGCAGTATTTT. V gene TRBV7-9 combines with J gene TRBJ2-3; D is perhaps TRBD1 or TRBD2 (5 bases each). The CDR3 has 16 amino acids. V was trimmed by 6 bases and J by 2 bases, leaving 18 bases between them. CDR1 is SEHNR and CDR2 is FQNEAQ in the germline V gene (reference sequence).

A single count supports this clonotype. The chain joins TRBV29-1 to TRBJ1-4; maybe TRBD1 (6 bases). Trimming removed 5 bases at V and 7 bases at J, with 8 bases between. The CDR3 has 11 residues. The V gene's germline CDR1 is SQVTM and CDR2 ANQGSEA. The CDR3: CSVLGAEKLFF. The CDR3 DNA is TGCAGCGTTTTGGGGGCTGAAAAACTGTTTTTT.